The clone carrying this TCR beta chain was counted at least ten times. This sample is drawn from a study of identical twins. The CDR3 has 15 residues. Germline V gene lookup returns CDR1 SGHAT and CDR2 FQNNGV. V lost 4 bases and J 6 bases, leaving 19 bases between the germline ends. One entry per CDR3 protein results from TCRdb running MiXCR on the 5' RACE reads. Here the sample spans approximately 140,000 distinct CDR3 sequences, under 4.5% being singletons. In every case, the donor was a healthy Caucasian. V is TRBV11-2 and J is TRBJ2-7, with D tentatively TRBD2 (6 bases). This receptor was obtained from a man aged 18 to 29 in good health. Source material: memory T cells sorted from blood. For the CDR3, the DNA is TGTGCCAGCAGCTGGGGGGTGGGCCCGCAGGGCGAGCAGTACTTC. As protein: CASSWGVGPQGEQYF.